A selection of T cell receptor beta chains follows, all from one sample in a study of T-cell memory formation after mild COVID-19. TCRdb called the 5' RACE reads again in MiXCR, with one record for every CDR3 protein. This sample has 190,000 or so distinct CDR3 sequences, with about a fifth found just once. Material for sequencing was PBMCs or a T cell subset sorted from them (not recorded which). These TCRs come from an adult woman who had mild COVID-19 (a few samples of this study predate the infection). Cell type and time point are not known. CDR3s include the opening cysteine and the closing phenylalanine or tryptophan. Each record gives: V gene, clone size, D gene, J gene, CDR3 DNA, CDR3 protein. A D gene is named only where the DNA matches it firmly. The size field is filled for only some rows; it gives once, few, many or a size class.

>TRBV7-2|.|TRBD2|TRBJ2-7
TGTGCCAGCAGCGCACTAGCGCTGACATTGTACGAGCAGTACTTC
CASSALALTLYEQYF
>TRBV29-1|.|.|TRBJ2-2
TGCAGCGTTGTACCTCCCGATAGGGCGAACACCGGGGAGCTGTTTTTT
CSVVPPDRANTGELFF
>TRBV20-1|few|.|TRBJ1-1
TGCAGTGCTAGAGTCCTCGATGCGTGGGAAGCTTTCTTT
CSARVLDAWEAFF
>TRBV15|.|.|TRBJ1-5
TGTGCCACCAGCATCAAGACAGACTATAGCAATCAGCCCCAGCATTTT
CATSIKTDYSNQPQHF
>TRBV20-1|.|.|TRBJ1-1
TGCAGTGCGCCCAGGCCCAACAGGGAGAACACTGAAGCTTTCTTT
CSAPRPNRENTEAFF
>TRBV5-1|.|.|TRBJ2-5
TGCGCCAGCAGTTCTGAGGGAGTGGCCCCGCAAGAGACCCAGTACTTC
CASSSEGVAPQETQYF
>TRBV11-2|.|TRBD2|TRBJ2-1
TGTGCCAGCAGCTTTTGGACTAGCGGGGGGGACAATGAGCAGTTCTTC
CASSFWTSGGDNEQFF
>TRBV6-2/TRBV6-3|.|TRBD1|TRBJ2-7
TGTGCCAGCAGCTCGGACAGGGGAAACCACGAGCAGTACTTC
CASSSDRGNHEQYF
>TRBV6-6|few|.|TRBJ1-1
TGTGCCAGCAGCCCCAGTGACATTAGGAACACTGAAGCTTTCTTT
CASSPSDIRNTEAFF
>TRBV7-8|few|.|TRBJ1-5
TGTGCCAGCAGCTTAAACCCGAATAGCAATCAGCCCCAGCATTTT
CASSLNPNSNQPQHF
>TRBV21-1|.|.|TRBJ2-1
TGTGCCAGCAGCAAGGACTTCGAGGCCGGTTGGGAGCAGTTCTTC
CASSKDFEAGWEQFF
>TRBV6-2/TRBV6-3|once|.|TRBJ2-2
TGTGCCAGCACCTACAGGGTCGGAAACACCGGGGAGCTGTTTTTT
CASTYRVGNTGELFF
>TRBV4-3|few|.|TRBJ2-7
TGCGCCAGCAGCCAAGCCTCCGGCACGGCCTACGAGCAGTACTTC
CASSQASGTAYEQYF
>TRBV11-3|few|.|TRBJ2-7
TGTGCCAGCAGCCCGAGGGACAAGACCTACGAGCAGTACTTC
CASSPRDKTYEQYF
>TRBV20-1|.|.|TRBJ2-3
TGCAGTGCTAGAGATCTTGAGGGAGTATGGGCAGATACGCAGTATTTT
CSARDLEGVWADTQYF
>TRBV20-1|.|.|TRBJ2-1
TGCAGTGCTAGAGATTGGGACTCGTACAATGAGCAGTTCTTC
CSARDWDSYNEQFF
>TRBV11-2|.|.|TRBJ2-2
TGTGCCAGCAGCTTGGCGACCGGGGAGCTGTTTTTT
CASSLATGELFF
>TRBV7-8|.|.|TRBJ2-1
TGTGCCAGCAGCTTAGCGGGGGGCCTCTCCTACAATGAGCAGTTCTTC
CASSLAGGLSYNEQFF
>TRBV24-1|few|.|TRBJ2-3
TGTGCCACCAGTGAGTTAGACAGCACAGATACGCAGTATTTT
CATSELDSTDTQYF
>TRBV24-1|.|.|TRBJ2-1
TGTGCCACCAGTGATCGTCCCGGGGGCTCGGATGAGCAGTTCTTC
CATSDRPGGSDEQFF
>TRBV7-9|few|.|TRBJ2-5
TGTGCCAGCAGCCGCACCGGGACCCGAGGAGAGACCCAGTACTTC
CASSRTGTRGETQYF
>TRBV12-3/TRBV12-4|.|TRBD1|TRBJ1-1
TGTGCCAGCAGTCAGGGACAGACGAACACTGAAGCTTTCTTT
CASSQGQTNTEAFF
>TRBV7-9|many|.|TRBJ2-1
TGTGCCAGCAGCTTGGAGGTCAATGAGCAGTTCTTC
CASSLEVNEQFF
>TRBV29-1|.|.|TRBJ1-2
TGCAGCGTGACGACCTCCTATGGCTACACCTTC
CSVTTSYGYTF
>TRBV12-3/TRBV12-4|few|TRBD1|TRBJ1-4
TGTGCCAGCATGGGACAGGGGCTGAATTTT
CASMGQGLNF
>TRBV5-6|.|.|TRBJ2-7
TGTGCCAGCAGCTTGGTTCCACAGGACTCCGAGCAGTACTTC
CASSLVPQDSEQYF
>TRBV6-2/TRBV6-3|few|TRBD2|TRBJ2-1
TGTGCCAGCAGCCCAGGGCGAGCGGGAGCCTACAATGAGCAGTTCTTC
CASSPGRAGAYNEQFF
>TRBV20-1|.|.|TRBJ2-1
TGCAGTGCTGACAATAACAATGAGCAGTTCTTC
CSADNNNEQFF
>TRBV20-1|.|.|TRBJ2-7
TGCAGTGCCGGCGGGACTTCATACGAGCAGTACTTC
CSAGGTSYEQYF
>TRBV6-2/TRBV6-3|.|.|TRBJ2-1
TGTGCCAGCAAAACTCACAGCGTTAGCTCCTACAATGAGCAGTTCTTC
CASKTHSVSSYNEQFF
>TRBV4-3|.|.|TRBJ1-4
TGCGCCAGCAGCCAGGATGACGGGGGGACAAATGAAAAACTGTTTTTT
CASSQDDGGTNEKLFF
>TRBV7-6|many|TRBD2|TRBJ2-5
TGTGCCAGCAGCGGACTAGCGGTCCAAGAGACCCAGTACTTC
CASSGLAVQETQYF
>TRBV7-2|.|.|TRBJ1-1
TGTGCCAGCAGCTTAGAGCCGGGTTTGTGGGAAGCTTTCTTT
CASSLEPGLWEAFF
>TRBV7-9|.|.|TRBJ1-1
TGTGCCAGCAGAACTTACGGGGGGCTCGAAGCTTTCTTT
CASRTYGGLEAFF
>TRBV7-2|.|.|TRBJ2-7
TGTGCCAGCAGTCACCATGGTGTGGACGAGCAGTACTTC
CASSHHGVDEQYF
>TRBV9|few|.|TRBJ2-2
TGTGCCAGCAGCCCCTCACGCGGTCCCGGGGAGCTGTTTTTT
CASSPSRGPGELFF
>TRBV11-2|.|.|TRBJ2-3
TGTGCCAGCAGCTTCGGGCGGCGCACAGATACGCAGTATTTT
CASSFGRRTDTQYF
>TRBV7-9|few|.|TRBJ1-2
TGTGCCAGCAGCTTAGCACCCGGGGCCCCCTATGGCTACACCTTC
CASSLAPGAPYGYTF
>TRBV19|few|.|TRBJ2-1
TGTGCCAGTAGTTGGGACGGCGGCAATGAGCAGTTCTTC
CASSWDGGNEQFF
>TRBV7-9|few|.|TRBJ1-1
TGTGCCAGCAGCTTAAGGTGGGGGGGCAGGGACCCGGAAGCTTTCTTT
CASSLRWGGRDPEAFF
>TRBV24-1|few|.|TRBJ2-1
TGTGCCACCAGTGATTCCATCATAGCGGAGCCCTACAATGAGCAGTTCTTC
CATSDSIIAEPYNEQFF
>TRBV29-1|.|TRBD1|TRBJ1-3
TGCAGCGCCCAGCCGACAGGGACGGTAGACACCAGATATTTT
CSAQPTGTVDTRYF
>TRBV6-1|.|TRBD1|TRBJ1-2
TGTGCCAGCAGCGATACCGGGACAGGGGATGGCTACACCTTC
CASSDTGTGDGYTF
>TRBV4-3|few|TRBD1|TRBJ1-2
TGCGCCAGCAGCCAAGGGGACAGTACTATAGCTAACTATGGCTACACCTTC
CASSQGDSTIANYGYTF
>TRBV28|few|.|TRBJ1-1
TGTGCCAGCAGGGCTTTGAAGGGTTCTGAAGCTTTCTTT
CASRALKGSEAFF
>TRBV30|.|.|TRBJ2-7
TGTGCCTGGAGTTCCGGGTCTTACTACGAGCAGTACTTC
CAWSSGSYYEQYF
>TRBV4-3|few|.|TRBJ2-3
TGCGCCAGCAGCCAAGACAGGGTAGGGCTCCGCACAGATACGCAGTATTTT
CASSQDRVGLRTDTQYF
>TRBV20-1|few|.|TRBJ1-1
TGCAGTGCTAGAGATCTCTACGGTCATCTTGACACTGAAGCTTTCTTT
CSARDLYGHLDTEAFF
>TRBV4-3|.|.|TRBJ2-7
TGCGCCAGCAGCCAAGAACGGCAGGGACCTCCCTACGAGCAGTACTTC
CASSQERQGPPYEQYF
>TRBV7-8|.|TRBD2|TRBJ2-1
TGTGCCAGCATCCCTCGGGTAGCGGGAATCTACAATGAGCAGTTCTTC
CASIPRVAGIYNEQFF
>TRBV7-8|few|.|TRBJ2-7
TGTGCCAGCAGCTTATTAGCAGGGTCCAACTACGAGCAGTACTTC
CASSLLAGSNYEQYF
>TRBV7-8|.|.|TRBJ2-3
TGTGCCAGCAGCTGGGCTCAACAAGATACGCAGTATTTT
CASSWAQQDTQYF
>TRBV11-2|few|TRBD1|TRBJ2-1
TGTGCCAGCAGCTTAGGGACAGGGGGTTGGGATGAGCAGTTCTTC
CASSLGTGGWDEQFF
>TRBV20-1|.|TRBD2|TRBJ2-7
TGCAGTGCTAGAGCGGGACTAGCGGACGAGCAGTACTTC
CSARAGLADEQYF
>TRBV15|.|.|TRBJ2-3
TGTGCCACCGCAAATGCGGGGGCTAGAACAGATACGCAGTATTTT
CATANAGARTDTQYF
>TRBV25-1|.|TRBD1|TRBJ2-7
TGTGCCAGCAGGGACAGGGCCTACGAGCAGTACTTC
CASRDRAYEQYF
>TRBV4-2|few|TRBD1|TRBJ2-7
TGTGCCAGCAGCCAACGCACACAGGGGTCCTTTTCCTACGAGCAGTACTTC
CASSQRTQGSFSYEQYF
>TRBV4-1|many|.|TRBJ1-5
TGCGCCAGCAGCTACGGACCTGGGGGGGCTCAGCCCCAGCATTTT
CASSYGPGGAQPQHF
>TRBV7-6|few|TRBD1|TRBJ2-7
TGTGCCAGCAGCTGGGACAGGGGGTCGAGGGAGCAGTACTTC
CASSWDRGSREQYF
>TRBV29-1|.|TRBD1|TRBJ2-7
TGCAGCGTTGAGACTAGGGACAGGGCATTCTACGAGCAGTACTTC
CSVETRDRAFYEQYF